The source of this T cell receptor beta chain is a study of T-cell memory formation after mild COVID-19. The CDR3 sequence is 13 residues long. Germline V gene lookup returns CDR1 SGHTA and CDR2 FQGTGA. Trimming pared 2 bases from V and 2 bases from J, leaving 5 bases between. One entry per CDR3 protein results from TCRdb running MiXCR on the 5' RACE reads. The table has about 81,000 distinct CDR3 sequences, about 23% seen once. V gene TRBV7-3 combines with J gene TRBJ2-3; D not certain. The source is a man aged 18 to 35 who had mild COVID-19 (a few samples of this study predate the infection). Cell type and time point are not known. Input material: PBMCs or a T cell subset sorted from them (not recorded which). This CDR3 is CASSLGPTDTQYF. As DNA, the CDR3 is TGTGCCAGCAGCTTAGGGCCCACAGATACGCAGTATTTT.